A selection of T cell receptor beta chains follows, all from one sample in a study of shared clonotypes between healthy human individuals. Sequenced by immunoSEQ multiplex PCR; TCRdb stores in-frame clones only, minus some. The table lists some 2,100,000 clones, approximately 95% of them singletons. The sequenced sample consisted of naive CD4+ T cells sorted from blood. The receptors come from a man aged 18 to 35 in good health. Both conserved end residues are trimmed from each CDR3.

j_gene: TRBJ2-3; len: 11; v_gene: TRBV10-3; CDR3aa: AIGSVAGDTQY
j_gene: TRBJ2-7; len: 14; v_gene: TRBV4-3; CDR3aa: ASSQVVVHRDYEQY
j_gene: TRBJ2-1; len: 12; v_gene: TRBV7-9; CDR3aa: ASSQDGRAGEQF
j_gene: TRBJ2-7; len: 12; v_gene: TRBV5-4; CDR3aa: ASSSREGRYEQY
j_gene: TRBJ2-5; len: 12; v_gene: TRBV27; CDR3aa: ASSLRQGWETQY
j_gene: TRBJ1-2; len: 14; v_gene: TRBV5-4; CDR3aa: ASSASGTGPPYGYT
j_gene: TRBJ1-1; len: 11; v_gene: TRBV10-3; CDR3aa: AIARSLNTEAF
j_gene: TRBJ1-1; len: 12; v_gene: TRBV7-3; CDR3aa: ASSLTPQNTEAF
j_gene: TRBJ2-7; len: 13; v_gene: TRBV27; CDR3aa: ASSSTGGPSYEQY
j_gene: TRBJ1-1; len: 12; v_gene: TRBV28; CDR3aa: ASRTGEKVSEAF
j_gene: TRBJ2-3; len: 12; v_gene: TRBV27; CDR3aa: ASSFRGTADTQY
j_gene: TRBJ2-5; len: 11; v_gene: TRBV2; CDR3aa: ASSASRQETQY
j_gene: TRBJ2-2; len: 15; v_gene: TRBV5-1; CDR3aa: ASSLEASGKVTGELF
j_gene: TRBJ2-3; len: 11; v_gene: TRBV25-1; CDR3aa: ASTGLFPDTQY
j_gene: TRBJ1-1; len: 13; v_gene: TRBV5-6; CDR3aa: ASSLEGVAGVGAF
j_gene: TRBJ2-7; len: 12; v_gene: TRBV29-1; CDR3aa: SVDKSGQGYEQY
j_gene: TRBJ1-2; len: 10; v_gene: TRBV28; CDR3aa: ASSQGAYGYT
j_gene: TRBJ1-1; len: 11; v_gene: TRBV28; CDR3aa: ASSSGAGTEAF
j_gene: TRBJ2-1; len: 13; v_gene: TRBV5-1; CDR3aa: ASSWGRQTLGEQF
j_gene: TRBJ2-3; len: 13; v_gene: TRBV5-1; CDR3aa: ASSLASGMSDTQY
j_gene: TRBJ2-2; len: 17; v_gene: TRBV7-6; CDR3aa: ASSLGWGHPGGRTGELF
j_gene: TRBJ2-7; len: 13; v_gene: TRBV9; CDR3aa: ASSGGQGAPLEQY
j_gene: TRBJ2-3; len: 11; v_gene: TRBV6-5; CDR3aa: ASTLGGTDTQY
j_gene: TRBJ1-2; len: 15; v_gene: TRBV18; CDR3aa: ASSPPRAGGFNYGYT
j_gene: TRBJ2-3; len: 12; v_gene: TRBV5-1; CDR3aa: ASRGGLSTDTQY
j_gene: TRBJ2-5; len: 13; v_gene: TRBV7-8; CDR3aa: ASSLFMAGQETQY
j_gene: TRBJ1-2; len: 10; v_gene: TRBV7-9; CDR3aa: ASSLGLRGYT